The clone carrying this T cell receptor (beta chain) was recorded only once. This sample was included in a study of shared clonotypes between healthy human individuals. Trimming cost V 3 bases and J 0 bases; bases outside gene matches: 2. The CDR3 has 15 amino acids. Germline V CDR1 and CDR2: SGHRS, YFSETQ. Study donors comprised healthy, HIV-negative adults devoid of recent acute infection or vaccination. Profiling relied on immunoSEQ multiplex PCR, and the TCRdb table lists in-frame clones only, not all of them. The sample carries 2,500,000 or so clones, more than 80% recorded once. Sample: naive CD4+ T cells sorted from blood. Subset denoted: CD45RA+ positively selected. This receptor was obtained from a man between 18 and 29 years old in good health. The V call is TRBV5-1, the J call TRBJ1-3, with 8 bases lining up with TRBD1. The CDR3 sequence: CASSSTGGSGNTIYF. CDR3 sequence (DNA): TGCGCCAGCAGCTCAACAGGGGGCTCTGGAAACACCATATATTTT. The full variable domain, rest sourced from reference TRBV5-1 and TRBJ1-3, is KAGVTQTPRYLIKTRGQQVTLSCSPISGHRSVSWYQQTPGQGLQFLFEYFSETQRNKGNFPGRFSGRQFSNSRSEMNVSTLELGDSALYLCASSSTGGSGNTIYFGEGSWLTVV.